This TCR beta chain was captured by sequencing in a study of T cell changes during pregnancy in multiple sclerosis. The protocol was immunoSEQ multiplex PCR, while the TCRdb copy is restricted to in-frame clones and leaves out a portion. The sample includes around 37,000 clones, about 92% seen only once; the top ten take over 20%. This clone was detected once. CDR3 length: 13 amino acids. In germline, CDR1 is SGHTS, CDR2 YDEGEE. The V end lost 4 bases, the J end lost 5 bases, and 12 bases lay between the germline ends. Sequenced material: CD8+ T cells from peripheral blood mononuclear cells, taken before pregnancy. The J gene is TRBJ1-2, the V gene TRBV5-8; D is unclear. This receptor was identified in a female donor with multiple sclerosis, enrolled in a pregnancy study. CDR3 residues: CASSPGVGYGYTF. CDR3 sequence (DNA): TGTGCCAGCAGCCCCGGGGTAGGGTATGGCTACACCTTC.